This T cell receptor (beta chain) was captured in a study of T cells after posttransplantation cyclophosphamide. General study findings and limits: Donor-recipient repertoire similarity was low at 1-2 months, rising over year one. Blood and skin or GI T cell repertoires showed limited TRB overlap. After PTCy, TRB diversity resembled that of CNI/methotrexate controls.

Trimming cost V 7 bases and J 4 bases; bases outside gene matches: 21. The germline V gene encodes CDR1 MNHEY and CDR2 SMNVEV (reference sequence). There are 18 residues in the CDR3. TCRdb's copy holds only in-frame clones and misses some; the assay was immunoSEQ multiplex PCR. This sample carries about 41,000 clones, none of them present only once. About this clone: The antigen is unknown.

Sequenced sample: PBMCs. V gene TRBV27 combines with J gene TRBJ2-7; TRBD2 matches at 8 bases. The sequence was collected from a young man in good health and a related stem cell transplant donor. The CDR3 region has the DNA TGTGCCAGCAAGGGCGGCCTAGCGGGCCCCGCTCGGAAGTACGAGCAGTACTTC. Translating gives CASKGGLAGPARKYEQYF.